Listed below are T cell receptor beta chains from one sample, sequenced in a study of graft-versus-host responses after intestinal transplantation. Antigens of these TCRs are unknown. Produced via immunoSEQ multiplex PCR; TCRdb's table is partial and in-frame only. Counted here are more than 85,000 clones, about four fifths occurring once; the ten biggest clones make up about 0.8%. Sequencing was performed on unstimulated CD4+ T cells sorted from spleen or lymph node cells, taken before intestinal transplant. These receptors all come from a human donor who received an intestinal transplant. The CDR3 runs from the conserved cysteine through the conserved F or W. Fields, in order: J gene, V gene, clone size, D gene, CDR3 protein, CDR3 DNA. A D gene is named only where the DNA matches it firmly. Expanded clones get a size class; other rows say once, few or many, or leave the size out.

j_call: TRBJ1-1; v_call: TRBV29-1; clone_size: .; d_call: .; cdr3_aa: CSVEEGPLDTEAFF; cdr3_nt: TGCAGCGTTGAAGAGGGGCCTTTGGACACTGAAGCTTTCTTT
j_call: TRBJ2-7; v_call: TRBV5-4; clone_size: .; d_call: .; cdr3_aa: CASRSGTGGKSSYEQYF; cdr3_nt: TGTGCCAGCAGGTCCGGGACCGGCGGGAAGAGCTCCTACGAGCAGTACTTC
j_call: TRBJ2-3; v_call: TRBV7-6; clone_size: once; d_call: TRBD2; cdr3_aa: CASSRGGGTDTQYF; cdr3_nt: TGTGCCAGCAGCCGGGGGGGCGGGACAGATACGCAGTATTTT
j_call: TRBJ1-2; v_call: TRBV5-1; clone_size: .; d_call: .; cdr3_aa: CASSVAAAYGYTF; cdr3_nt: TGCGCCAGCAGTGTGGCGGCCGCGTATGGCTACACCTTC
j_call: TRBJ1-2; v_call: TRBV6-5; clone_size: .; d_call: TRBD1; cdr3_aa: CASTDRGTRHGYTF; cdr3_nt: TGTGCCAGCACCGACAGGGGCACAAGGCATGGCTACACCTTC
j_call: TRBJ2-1; v_call: TRBV6-5; clone_size: .; d_call: TRBD2; cdr3_aa: CASASGSSYNEQFF; cdr3_nt: TGTGCCAGCGCTAGCGGGAGTAGCTACAATGAGCAGTTCTTC
j_call: TRBJ2-5; v_call: TRBV6-5; clone_size: .; d_call: .; cdr3_aa: CASSYGVSGIGTQYF; cdr3_nt: TGTGCCAGCAGTTATGGGGTTTCAGGGATTGGGACCCAGTACTTC
j_call: TRBJ2-3; v_call: TRBV29-1; clone_size: few; d_call: TRBD2; cdr3_aa: CSVLGTSGSSTDTQYF; cdr3_nt: TGCAGCGTCCTCGGGACTAGCGGGAGTAGCACAGATACGCAGTATTTT
j_call: TRBJ2-7; v_call: TRBV28; clone_size: few; d_call: TRBD1; cdr3_aa: CASSSSGQGLSEQYF; cdr3_nt: TGTGCCAGCAGTTCATCGGGACAGGGATTAAGCGAGCAGTACTTC
j_call: TRBJ1-5; v_call: TRBV28; clone_size: .; d_call: .; cdr3_aa: CASRLYGQSNQPQHF; cdr3_nt: TGTGCCAGCAGATTATATGGACAGAGCAATCAGCCCCAGCATTTT
j_call: TRBJ2-1; v_call: TRBV6-6; clone_size: .; d_call: .; cdr3_aa: CASSSTGSSYNEQFF; cdr3_nt: TGTGCCAGCAGTTCAACAGGGAGCTCCTACAATGAGCAGTTCTTC
j_call: TRBJ2-3; v_call: TRBV2; clone_size: few; d_call: .; cdr3_aa: CASSEARGITDTQYF; cdr3_nt: TGTGCCAGCAGTGAAGCCCGAGGAATCACAGATACGCAGTATTTT
j_call: TRBJ1-2; v_call: TRBV12-5; clone_size: .; d_call: TRBD1; cdr3_aa: CASAPGRGDYGYTF; cdr3_nt: TGTGCTAGTGCCCCGGGCAGGGGGGATTATGGCTACACCTTC
j_call: TRBJ2-7; v_call: TRBV9; clone_size: .; d_call: .; cdr3_aa: CASSPRPPLEQYF; cdr3_nt: TGTGCCAGCAGCCCCAGGCCCCCTCTCGAGCAGTACTTC
j_call: TRBJ1-2; v_call: TRBV7-9; clone_size: .; d_call: TRBD1; cdr3_aa: CASSLTTGNGYTF; cdr3_nt: TGTGCCAGCAGCTTAACGACAGGGAATGGCTACACCTTC